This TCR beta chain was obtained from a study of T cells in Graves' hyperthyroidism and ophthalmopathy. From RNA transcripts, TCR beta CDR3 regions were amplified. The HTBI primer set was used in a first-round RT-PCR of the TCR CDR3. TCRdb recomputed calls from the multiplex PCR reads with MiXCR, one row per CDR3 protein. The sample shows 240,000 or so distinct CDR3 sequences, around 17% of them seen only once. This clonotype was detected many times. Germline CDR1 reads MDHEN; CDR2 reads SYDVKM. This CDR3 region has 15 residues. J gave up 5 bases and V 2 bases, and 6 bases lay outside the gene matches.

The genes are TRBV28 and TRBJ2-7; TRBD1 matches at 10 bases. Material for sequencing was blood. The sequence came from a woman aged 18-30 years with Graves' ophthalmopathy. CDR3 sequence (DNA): TGTGCCAGCAGTTTAACCGTGACAGGGGGCAACGAGCAGTACTTC. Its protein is CASSLTVTGGNEQYF.